This TCR beta chain comes out of a study of patients and donors after allogeneic stem cell transplantation. TCRdb used MiXCR to reprocess the RT-PCR reads, holding one entry per CDR3 protein. The table includes roughly 960,000 distinct CDR3 sequences, 18% detected once. Trimming pared 3 bases from V and 0 bases from J, leaving 9 bases between. This CDR3 contains 16 residues. In this sample, this clonotype turned up many times. What was sequenced was blood, either unsorted or a sorted T cell fraction (not recorded which). The gene calls are TRBV12-3 or TRBV12-4 and TRBJ1-6; no definite D call. The receptor's source is a human donor who was either an allogeneic HSCT recipient or a stem cell or donor lymphocyte infusion donor (not recorded which). It is not recorded whose cells these are; they may come from a transplant donor. The CDR3 region has the DNA TGTGCCAGCAGTTTGAGGGTGAGCTCCTATAATTCACCCCTCCACTTT. Its translation is CASSLRVSSYNSPLHF.